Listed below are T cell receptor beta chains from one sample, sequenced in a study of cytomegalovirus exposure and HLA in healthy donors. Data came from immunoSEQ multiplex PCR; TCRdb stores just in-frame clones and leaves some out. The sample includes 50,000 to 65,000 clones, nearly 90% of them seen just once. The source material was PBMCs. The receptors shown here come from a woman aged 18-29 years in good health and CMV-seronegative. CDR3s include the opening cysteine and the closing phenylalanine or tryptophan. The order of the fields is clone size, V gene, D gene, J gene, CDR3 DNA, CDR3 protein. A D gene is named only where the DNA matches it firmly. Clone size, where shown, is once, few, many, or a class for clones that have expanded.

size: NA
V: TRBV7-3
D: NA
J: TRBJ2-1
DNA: TGTGCCAGCAGCGCCAGCGGAAGCTCCTACAATGAGCAGTTCTTC
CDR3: CASSASGSSYNEQFF

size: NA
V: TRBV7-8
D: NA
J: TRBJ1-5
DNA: TGTGCCAGCAGTTTCAGTGAAAATCAGCCCCAGCATTTT
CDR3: CASSFSENQPQHF

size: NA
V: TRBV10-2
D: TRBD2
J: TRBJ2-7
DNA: TGCGCCAGCTGGAGCGGGACGGCTTCCTACGAGCAGTACTTC
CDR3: CASWSGTASYEQYF

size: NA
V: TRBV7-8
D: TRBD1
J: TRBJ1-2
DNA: TGTGCCAGCAGCTTAGGAGGACAGGGGGCCGGTGGCTACACCTTC
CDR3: CASSLGGQGAGGYTF

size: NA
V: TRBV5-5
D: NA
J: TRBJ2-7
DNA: TGTGCCAGCAGCTTGTCAGTCAGGGAAGGGCTCGAGCAGTACTTC
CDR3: CASSLSVREGLEQYF

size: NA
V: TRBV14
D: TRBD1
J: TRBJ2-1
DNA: TGTGCCAGCAGCCATTGGTCAGGGGGTAATGAGCAGTTCTTC
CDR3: CASSHWSGGNEQFF

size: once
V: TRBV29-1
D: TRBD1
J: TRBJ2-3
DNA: TGCAGCGTTATAGAATGGGACAGCGGCACAGATACGCAGTATTTT
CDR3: CSVIEWDSGTDTQYF

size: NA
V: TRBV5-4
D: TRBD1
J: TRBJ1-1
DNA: TGTGCCAGCAGCCGGGGATCGGGACAGTTGAACACTGAAGCTTTCTTT
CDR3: CASSRGSGQLNTEAFF

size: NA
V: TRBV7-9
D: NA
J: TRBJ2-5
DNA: TGTGCCAGCAGCTTAGTGTCGAGGGGGCAAGAGACCCAGTACTTC
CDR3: CASSLVSRGQETQYF

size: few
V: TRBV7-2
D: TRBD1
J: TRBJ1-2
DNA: TGTGCCAGCAGCCCCCGACAGGGATCGGGCTATGGCTACACCTTC
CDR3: CASSPRQGSGYGYTF

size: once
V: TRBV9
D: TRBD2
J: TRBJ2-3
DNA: TGTGCCAGCAGCCTGACTAGCGGGAGGGTAGCAGATACGCAGTATTTT
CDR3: CASSLTSGRVADTQYF

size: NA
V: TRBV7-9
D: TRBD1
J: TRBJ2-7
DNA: TGTGCCAGCAGCTTCCTAGGGGACAGTAGCGACGAGCAGTACTTC
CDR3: CASSFLGDSSDEQYF

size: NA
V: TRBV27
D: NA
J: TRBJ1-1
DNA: TGTGCCAGCAAACCGGTCGGGGGAGGGACTGAAGCTTTCTTT
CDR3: CASKPVGGGTEAFF

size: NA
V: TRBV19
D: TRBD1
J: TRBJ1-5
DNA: TGTGCCAGTAGTCCAGGGGGGAATCAGCCCCAGCATTTT
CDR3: CASSPGGNQPQHF

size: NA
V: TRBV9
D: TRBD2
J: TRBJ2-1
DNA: TGTGCCAGCAGCCCTGCGGGGGTTAATGAGCAGTTCTTC
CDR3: CASSPAGVNEQFF

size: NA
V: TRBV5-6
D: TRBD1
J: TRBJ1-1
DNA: TGTGCCAGCAGCTGGGGGACAGGGGGCTCGGGGACTGAAGCTTTCTTT
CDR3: CASSWGTGGSGTEAFF

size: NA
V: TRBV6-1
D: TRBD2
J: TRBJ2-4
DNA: TGTGCCAGCAGTGACGGCGGGGGAAACATTCAGTACTTC
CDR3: CASSDGGGNIQYF

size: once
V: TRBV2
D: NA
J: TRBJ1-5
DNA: TGTGCCAGCAGTGGGGTCCTAGGGGTAAATCAGCCCCAGCATTTT
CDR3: CASSGVLGVNQPQHF

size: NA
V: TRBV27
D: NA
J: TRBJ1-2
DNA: TGTGCCAGCAGTTTGGAGGTTGGGGTTGGCTACACCTTC
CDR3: CASSLEVGVGYTF

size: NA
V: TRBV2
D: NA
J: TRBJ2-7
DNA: TGTGCCAGCAGCAGGGAAGTAGCCTACGAGCAGTACTTC
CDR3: CASSREVAYEQYF

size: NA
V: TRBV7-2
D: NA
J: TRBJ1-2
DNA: TGTGCCAGCAGCTTAGTTCCAGGGCATTACTATGGCTACACCTTC
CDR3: CASSLVPGHYYGYTF

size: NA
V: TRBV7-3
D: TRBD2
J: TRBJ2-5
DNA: TGTGCCAGCAGCTTAGTCGGGGGGGCCGAGACCCAGTACTTC
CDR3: CASSLVGGAETQYF

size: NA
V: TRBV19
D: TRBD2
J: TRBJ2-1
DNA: TGTGCCAGTAGTCGGGGCGGGAGGGCCTCCTACAATGAGCAGTTCTTC
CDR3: CASSRGGRASYNEQFF

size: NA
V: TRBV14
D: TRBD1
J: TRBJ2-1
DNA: TGTGCCAGCAGCTCTCGGAAGACAGGGGGCAATGAGCAGTTCTTC
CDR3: CASSSRKTGGNEQFF

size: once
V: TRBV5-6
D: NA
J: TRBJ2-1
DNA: TGTGCCAGCAGTTACGGGGTCGGGACAAACTCCTACAATGAGCAGTTCTTC
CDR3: CASSYGVGTNSYNEQFF

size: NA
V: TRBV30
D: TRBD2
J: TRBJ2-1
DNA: TGTGCCTGGAGTCCCAGCGGGGGGGCTGCCGGTGAGCAGTTCTTC
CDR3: CAWSPSGGAAGEQFF

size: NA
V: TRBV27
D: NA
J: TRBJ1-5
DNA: TGTGCCAGCAGTTTAATGGGCGGCAATCAGCCCCAGCATTTT
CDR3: CASSLMGGNQPQHF

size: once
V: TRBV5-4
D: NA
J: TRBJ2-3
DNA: TGTGCCAGCAGCTTCGGCGGGGCTAGCACAGATACGCAGTATTTT
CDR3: CASSFGGASTDTQYF

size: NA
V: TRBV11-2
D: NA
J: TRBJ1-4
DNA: TGTGCCAGCACCTTACAGGTTGCAACTAATGAAAAACTGTTTTTT
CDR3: CASTLQVATNEKLFF

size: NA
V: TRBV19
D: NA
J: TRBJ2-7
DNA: TGTGCCAGTAGTATCGCGACAGCCCCAACCTACGAGCAGTACTTC
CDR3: CASSIATAPTYEQYF

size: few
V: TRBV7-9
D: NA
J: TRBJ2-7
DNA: TGTGCCAGCACAGGGCCAGGCGAGCAGTACTTC
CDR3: CASTGPGEQYF

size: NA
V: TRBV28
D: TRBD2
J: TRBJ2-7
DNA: TGTGCCAGCAGTGAGGGAGGGCCGGGAGAGCAGTACTTC
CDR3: CASSEGGPGEQYF

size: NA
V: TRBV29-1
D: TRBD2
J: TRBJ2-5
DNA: TGCAGCGCACCGGGACTAGTTGGGGAGACCCAGTACTTC
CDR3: CSAPGLVGETQYF

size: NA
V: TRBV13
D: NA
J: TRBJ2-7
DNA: TGTGCCAGCAGCCAAAGTAAGGAGTTTACCTACGAGCAGTACTTC
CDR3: CASSQSKEFTYEQYF

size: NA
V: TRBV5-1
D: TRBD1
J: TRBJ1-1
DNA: TGCGCCAGCAGCTTGCTAGGACAGGGGGAAACTGAAGCTTTCTTT
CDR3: CASSLLGQGETEAFF

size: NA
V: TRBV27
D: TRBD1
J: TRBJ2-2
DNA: TGTGCCAGCAGGGCCCGGGGACAGGGTTCCGGGGAGCTGTTTTTT
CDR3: CASRARGQGSGELFF

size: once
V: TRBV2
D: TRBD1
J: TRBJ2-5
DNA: TGTGCCAGCAGTGGACCCCCCCAGGGGGCGGGGGAGACCCAGTACTTC
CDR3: CASSGPPQGAGETQYF

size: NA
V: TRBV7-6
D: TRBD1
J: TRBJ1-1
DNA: TGTGCCAGCAGCTTAGGGGGGAACAGGGGCGAGGACACTGAAGCTTTCTTT
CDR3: CASSLGGNRGEDTEAFF

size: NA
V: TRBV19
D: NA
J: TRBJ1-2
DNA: TGTGCCAGTATCCTCCCGGGCTATGGCTACACCTTC
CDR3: CASILPGYGYTF

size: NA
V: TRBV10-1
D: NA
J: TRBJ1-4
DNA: TGCGCCAGCAGTGAGTCTACGGCAACTAATGAAAAACTGTTTTTT
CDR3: CASSESTATNEKLFF

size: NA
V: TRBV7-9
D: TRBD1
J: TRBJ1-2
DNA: TGTGCCAGCAGCTTAGGCCCGGGACAGGAACTCGCGTATGGCTACACCTTC
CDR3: CASSLGPGQELAYGYTF

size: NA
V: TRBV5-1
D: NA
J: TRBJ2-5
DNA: TGCGCCAGCAGCTTTAACGACAGGTTGGAGACCCAGTACTTC
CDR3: CASSFNDRLETQYF

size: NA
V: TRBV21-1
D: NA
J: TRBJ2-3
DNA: NA
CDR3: CASSIQVWASGTTDTQYF

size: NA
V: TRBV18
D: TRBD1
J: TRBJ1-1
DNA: TGTGCCAGTACAGGGGGGGCCACGAACACTGAAGCTTTCTTT
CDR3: CASTGGATNTEAFF

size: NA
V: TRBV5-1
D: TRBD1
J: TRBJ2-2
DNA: TGCGCCAGCAGCTTTACCGGGACAGAGAACACCGGGGAGCTGTTTTTT
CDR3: CASSFTGTENTGELFF

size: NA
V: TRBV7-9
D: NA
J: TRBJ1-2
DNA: TGTGCCAGCAGCACTCAGACTGACTATGGCTACACCTTC
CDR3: CASSTQTDYGYTF

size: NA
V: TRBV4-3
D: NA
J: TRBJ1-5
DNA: TGCGCCAGCAGCCAAGATGGAGGGAGGAATCAGCCCCAGCATTTT
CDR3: CASSQDGGRNQPQHF

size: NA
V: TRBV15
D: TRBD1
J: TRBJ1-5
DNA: TGTGCCACCTCACTCCGGACAGGGAGCAATCAGCCCCAGCATTTT
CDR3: CATSLRTGSNQPQHF

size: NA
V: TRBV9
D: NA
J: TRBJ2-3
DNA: TGTGCCAGCAGCGTAGGAGGGGATACGCAGTATTTT
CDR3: CASSVGGDTQYF

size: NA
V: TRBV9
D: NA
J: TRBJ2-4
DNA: TGTGCCAGCAGTCCCGCCGGAGGGATGATAGACATTCAGTACTTC
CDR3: CASSPAGGMIDIQYF

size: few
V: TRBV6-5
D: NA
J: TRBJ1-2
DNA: TGTGCCAGCAGAAGGGGGTATGGCTACACCTTC
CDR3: CASRRGYGYTF

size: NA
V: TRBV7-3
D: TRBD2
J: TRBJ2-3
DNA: TGTGCCAGCAGCTTAACTAGCGGGGGAGGCGGTACGCAGTATTTT
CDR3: CASSLTSGGGGTQYF

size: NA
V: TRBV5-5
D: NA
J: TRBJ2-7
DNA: TGTGCCAGCAGCCCGTCCCCGCGCGGCCCCCGGGAGCAGTACTTC
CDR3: CASSPSPRGPREQYF

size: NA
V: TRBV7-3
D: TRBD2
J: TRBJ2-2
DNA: TGTGCCAGCAGCTTCGTCGCTAGCGGGAACACCGGGGAGCTGTTTTTT
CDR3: CASSFVASGNTGELFF

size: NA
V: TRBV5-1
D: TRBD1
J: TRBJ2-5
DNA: TGCGCCAGCAGCTTGGCAGGGGGCCAAGAGACCCAGTACTTC
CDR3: CASSLAGGQETQYF

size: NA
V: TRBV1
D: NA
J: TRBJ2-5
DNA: TGCACCAGCAGCCAAGCAGCCGGGACAGGGGCACAAGAGACCCAGTACTTC
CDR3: CTSSQAAGTGAQETQYF

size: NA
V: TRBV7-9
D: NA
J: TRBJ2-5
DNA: TGTGCCAGCAGCGGGGTAGGGGCTGGAGAGACCCAGTACTTC
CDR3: CASSGVGAGETQYF

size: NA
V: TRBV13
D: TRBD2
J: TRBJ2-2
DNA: TGTGCCAGCAGCTTAGGGCTAGCGGGAAACACCGGGGAGCTGTTTTTT
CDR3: CASSLGLAGNTGELFF

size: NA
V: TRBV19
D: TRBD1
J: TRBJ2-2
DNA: TGTGCCAGTAAGAAGGACAGGGTTAACACCGGGGAGCTGTTTTTT
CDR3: CASKKDRVNTGELFF